The TCR beta chain under discussion was sequenced for a study of regulatory dendritic cells for organ transplantation. The V end lost 4 bases, the J end lost 3 bases, and 14 bases lay between the germline ends. This CDR3 contains 16 residues. Germline CDR1 SGHNT, CDR2 YYREEE (reference sequence). Findings of the study overall: Naive CD4+ and CD8+ repertoires were highly diverse; memory CD8+ was most oligoclonal.

Method: immunoSEQ multiplex PCR; TCRdb's copy keeps in-frame clones and lacks some. The sample lists roughly 27,000 clones; under 90% were seen once. In the case of this clone: Its antigen is unknown.

The TCR originated in a human donor in good health. The sample was naive CD8+ T cells from blood. The subset denotes: CD45RA+ naive T cells. The chain combines TRBV5-4 with TRBJ1-6; D call uncertain. The CDR3 loop is CASSRKDRGYNSPLHF. CDR3 DNA: TGTGCCAGCAGCAGAAAAGATCGGGGCTATAATTCACCCCTCCACTTT.